This is a list of T cell receptor beta chains from one sample in a study of response to subunit inactivated influenza vaccine. MiXCR, run by TCRdb on the RT-PCR reads, gives a single entry per CDR3 protein. This table has under 550,000 distinct CDR3 sequences, around 7.9% appearing once. The input for sequencing was PBMCs from blood, taken around 2 years after vaccination. The receptors were sampled from a man between 45 and 75 years old who received an inactivated influenza vaccine. The CDR3 runs from the conserved cysteine through the conserved F or W. Fields, in order: D gene, clone size, CDR3 length, V gene, J gene, CDR3 DNA, CDR3 protein. The D gene is left open where the match is weak. Size is stated for part of the rows, as once, few or many counts, or as a class when the clone is expanded.

-,many,13,TRBV12-3/TRBV12-4,TRBJ2-1,TGTGCCAGCAGTTTAAGCGGAAACAATGAGCAGTTCTTC,CASSLSGNNEQFF
-,many,13,TRBV24-1,TRBJ2-5,TGTGCCACCAGCCTCTTAGGTTCAGAGACCCAGTACTTC,CATSLLGSETQYF
-,-,15,TRBV20-1,TRBJ1-3,TGCAGTGCTACAAACAGGGCAAGCTCTGGAAACACCATATATTTT,CSATNRASSGNTIYF
TRBD1,-,15,TRBV6-1,TRBJ2-5,TGTGCCAGCAGTCCCGGGACAGAAAGACAAGAGACCCAGTACTTC,CASSPGTERQETQYF
TRBD2,-,19,TRBV11-1,TRBJ2-3,TGTGCCAGCAGCTTAGCATCCCCAGCGGGGGCGCTGAGCACAGATACGCAGTATTTT,CASSLASPAGALSTDTQYF
-,few,15,TRBV7-6,TRBJ2-6,TGTGCCAGCAGCTCGGGGAACTCTGGGGCCAACGTCCTGACTTTC,CASSSGNSGANVLTF
TRBD2,-,16,TRBV10-3,TRBJ2-3,TGTGCCATCAGAGGGACTAGCGGGGGGGCACCTGATACGCAGTATTTT,CAIRGTSGGAPDTQYF
-,-,15,TRBV19,TRBJ2-2,TGTGCCAGTAGTGTGATAGAACAGGGAACCGGGGAGCTGTTTTTT,CASSVIEQGTGELFF
-,few,14,TRBV18,TRBJ2-1,TGTGCCAGCTCACAGGCGGGCCAAAACAATGAGCAGTTCTTC,CASSQAGQNNEQFF
TRBD2,-,16,TRBV11-2,TRBJ2-3,TGTGCCAGCAGCCCATACCTAGCGGGGAGGTCAAATACGCAGTATTTT,CASSPYLAGRSNTQYF
-,-,15,TRBV12-2,TRBJ2-5,TGTGCAAGTCGCTTAAAAAGGGCCCCTTTTGGGACCCAGTACTTC,CASRLKRAPFGTQYF
TRBD2,few,17,TRBV5-1,TRBJ2-7,TGCGCCAGCAGCTTGGGACTAGCGGGATCAAGCTCCTACGAGCAGTACTTC,CASSLGLAGSSSYEQYF
TRBD2,-,15,TRBV28,TRBJ2-1,TGTGCCAGCCGACTAGCGGGAGAGGTCTACAATGAGCAGTTCTTC,CASRLAGEVYNEQFF
-,few,16,TRBV4-3,TRBJ2-7,TGCGCCAGCAGCCAAGAATTGACAGGCCTCTCCTACGAGCAGTACTTC,CASSQELTGLSYEQYF
TRBD1,few,17,TRBV27,TRBJ2-1,TGTGCCAGCAGTAGGACGTGGGACAGGGTCCGCCGTACGGAGCAGTTCTTC,CASSRTWDRVRRTEQFF
-,many,17,TRBV3-1,TRBJ2-2,TGTGCCAGCAGCCAAATCCCCCTTAGATCGAACACCGGGGAGCTGTTTTTT,CASSQIPLRSNTGELFF
-,-,21,TRBV2,TRBJ2-6,TGTGCCAGCAGTGATTGGTCAGCTCATTCGGTCGGGTTCTCTGGGGCCAACGTCCTGACTTTC,CASSDWSAHSVGFSGANVLTF
TRBD2,few,14,TRBV10-3,TRBJ2-1,TGTGCCTCACTGAGAGGTAGCGGGAGGGATGAGCAGTTCTTC,CASLRGSGRDEQFF
TRBD1,many,17,TRBV6-2/TRBV6-3,TRBJ2-7,TGTGCCAGCAGTTACCCAACACAGGGGATCGTCACCTACGAGCAGTACTTC,CASSYPTQGIVTYEQYF
TRBD1,few,15,TRBV20-1,TRBJ2-5,TGCAGTGCTAGAGACTGGACAGGGCGGCGAGAGACCCAGTACTTC,CSARDWTGRRETQYF
-,-,15,TRBV6-5,TRBJ1-1,TGTGCCAGCAGTTATCGTCCGGACATGAACACTGAAGCTTTCTTT,CASSYRPDMNTEAFF
-,many,15,TRBV5-1,TRBJ1-2,TGCGCCAGCAGCTTGGTTATCAGGGGAGACTATGGCTACACCTTC,CASSLVIRGDYGYTF
-,few,14,TRBV24-1,TRBJ2-7,TGTGCCACCAGTAAGGGCGGGTACTCCTACGAGCAGTACTTC,CATSKGGYSYEQYF
-,-,15,TRBV7-9,TRBJ1-5,TGTGCCAGCAGCAATCACCCCCAGGGATCTCAGCCCCAGCATTTT,CASSNHPQGSQPQHF
TRBD2,few,18,TRBV30,TRBJ2-3,TGTGCCTGGAGCGCCTTTCCCGGGGGGGCGAAAAACACAGATACGCAGTATTTT,CAWSAFPGGAKNTDTQYF
-,-,14,TRBV20-1,TRBJ2-3,TGCAGTGCTAGAGTTGGCGGTGCTCACGATACGCAGTATTTT,CSARVGGAHDTQYF
-,few,14,TRBV18,TRBJ2-3,TGTGCCAGCTCACCCCCGATTAGCACAGATACGCAGTATTTT,CASSPPISTDTQYF
-,-,12,TRBV20-1,TRBJ2-4,TGCAGTGCTAGAGATCGTGCCTCCATTCAGTACTTC,CSARDRASIQYF
TRBD2,many,17,TRBV7-2,TRBJ2-1,TGTGCCAGCAGCCCGTGGGGGATAGCGGGGCGATACAATGAGCAGTTCTTC,CASSPWGIAGRYNEQFF
-,-,15,TRBV5-1,TRBJ1-1,TGCGCCAGCAGCTTGGCGGGGGACCGCCAAGGTGAAGCTTTCTTT,CASSLAGDRQGEAFF
-,-,14,TRBV20-1,TRBJ2-3,TGCAGTGCTAGAGATGCGGGGAGCACAGATACGCAGTATTTT,CSARDAGSTDTQYF
TRBD1,many,16,TRBV7-8,TRBJ2-1,TGTGCCAGCAGCGCGACAGGGGGGTTCTCCTACAATGAGCAGTTCTTC,CASSATGGFSYNEQFF